Listed here is a single T cell receptor (beta chain). Its antigen is as yet unknown. Sequencing was performed with immunoSEQ multiplex PCR; in TCRdb, only in-frame clones are kept and a portion is missing. This sample has tens of thousands of clones, with around four fifths found just once. The source of the sample is a study of OX40 agonist ivuxolimab in advanced cancers. General study findings and limits: In a subset of nonresponders, normalized T-cell clonal expansion was also low. More expanded clones were seen, on average, in CD8+ T cells than in CD4+.

The V and J ends lost 3 bases and 4 bases respectively, with 12 bases between them. Germline V lookup: CDR1 LGHNA, CDR2 YNFKEQ. The CDR3 consists of 15 residues. The chain combines TRBV4-2 with TRBJ2-2; tentatively, D is TRBD2 (5 bases). The receptor comes from an adult with an advanced solid tumor such as melanoma, head and neck, liver or kidney cancer. Material: CD4+ or CD8+ T cells sorted from blood, obtained in a trial of the OX40 agonist ivuxolimab. The CDR3 protein is CASSHTSLVTGELFF. CDR3 coding DNA: TGTGCCAGCAGCCACACTAGTTTGGTCACCGGGGAGCTGTTTTTT.